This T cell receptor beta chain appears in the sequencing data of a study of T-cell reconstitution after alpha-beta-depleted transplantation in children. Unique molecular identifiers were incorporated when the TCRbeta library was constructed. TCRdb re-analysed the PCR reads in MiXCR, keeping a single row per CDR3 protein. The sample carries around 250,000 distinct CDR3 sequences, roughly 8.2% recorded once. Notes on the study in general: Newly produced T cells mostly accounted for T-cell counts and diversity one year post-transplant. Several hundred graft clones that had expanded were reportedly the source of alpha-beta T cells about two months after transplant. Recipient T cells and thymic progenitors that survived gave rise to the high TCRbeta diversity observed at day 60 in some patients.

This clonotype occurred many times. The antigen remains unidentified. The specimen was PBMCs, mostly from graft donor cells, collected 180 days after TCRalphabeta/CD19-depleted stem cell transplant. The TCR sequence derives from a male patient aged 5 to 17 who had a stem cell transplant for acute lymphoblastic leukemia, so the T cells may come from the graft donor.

The CDR3 sequence: CSAVGPAGGWETQYF. CDR3 nucleotides: TGCAGTGCCGTCGGTCCTGCGGGAGGTTGGGAGACCCAGTACTTC. V is TRBV20-1 and J is TRBJ2-5, with 8 nucleotides matching TRBD2. The CDR3 spans 15 residues. The V segment lost 6 bases and the J segment 5 bases; nucleotides outside the gene matches: 14. Germline CDR1 reads DFQATT; CDR2 reads SNEGSKA (reference sequence).